This record concerns one TCR beta chain sequence. The data were obtained in a study of blood T cell repertoires in COVID-19. Original methodology: Nucleated cell counts were estimated from reference gene primer amplification. Profiling relied on immunoSEQ multiplex PCR, and the TCRdb table lists in-frame clones only, not all of them. D and trimming come from the DNA, and the V and J calls and clone size come from that table. Among tens of thousands of clones listed, 65% to 90% were seen once. The CDR3 covers 15 residues. V lost 5 bases to trimming and J lost 4 bases; unmatched junction nucleotides: 6. Per germline, CDR1 SGHTA and CDR2 FQGTGA.

The chain recombines TRBV7-3 with TRBJ2-2, with TRBD2 matching 8 bases. This sequence was found in a woman older than 75 with active or convalescent COVID-19. The sample was peripheral blood. CDR3 residues: CASSPGLAGTGELFF. The CDR3 DNA reads as TGTGCCAGCAGCCCTGGACTAGCTGGCACCGGGGAGCTGTTTTTT.